What follows describes a single T cell receptor (beta chain). These data belong to a study of blood T cell repertoires in COVID-19. The assay was immunoSEQ multiplex PCR, and TCRdb's table has in-frame clones only and misses some. The table has 180,000 or so clones, approximately 80% seen once. Germline V gene data show CDR1 as MDHEN and CDR2 as SYDVKM. The length of the CDR3 is 15 residues. The trim removed 8 bases at V and 2 bases at J, leaving 9 bases unmatched. The sequence was obtained from a man between 45 and 60 years old who had recovered from COVID-19. The specimen was PBMCs or T cells enriched from blood (not recorded which). V is TRBV28 and J is TRBJ1-3; 7 bases align to TRBD1. CDR3 sequence reads: CASGPDRVPGNTIYF. In nucleotides, the CDR3 is TGTGCCAGCGGGCCAGACAGGGTCCCTGGAAACACCATATATTTT.